The 21 T cell receptor beta chains below all came from one sample that was sequenced in a study of response to subunit inactivated influenza vaccine. TCRdb independently ran MiXCR on the RT-PCR reads; one entry per CDR3 protein. The sample contains approximately 680,000 distinct CDR3 sequences, more than 15% of which appear only once. Sample: PBMCs from blood, taken 12 days after vaccination. Receptors originate from a man in his fifties or sixties who received an inactivated influenza vaccine.

This clonotype was observed a handful of times. The chain is built from TRBV5-8 and TRBJ2-3; 7 nucleotides align to TRBD2. The junction had 4 bases not matched to a gene; V was cut back by 6 bases and J by 0 bases. The CDR3 sequence is 14 residues long. Germline values: CDR1 SGHTS, CDR2 YDEGEE. The CDR3 sequence: CASNWGGSTDTQYF. The CDR3, as DNA: TGTGCCAGCAACTGGGGGGGGAGCACAGATACGCAGTATTTT.

This clonotype showed up many times. The chain joins TRBV20-1 to TRBJ2-3, with TRBD2 identical over 11 bases. V shed 3 bases and J 4 bases; nucleotides not matched to a gene: 3. CDR1 is DFQATT, CDR2 SNEGSKA, per germline (reference sequence). CDR3 length: 14 amino acids. CDR3 in amino acids: CSARIAGGPDTQYF. The DNA for the CDR3 is TGCAGTGCTAGGATAGCGGGAGGGCCAGATACGCAGTATTTT.

This clonotype was seen many times. This chain uses TRBV4-3 with TRBJ1-4; 10 nucleotides agree with TRBD1. The V segment lost 4 bases and the J segment 8 bases; nucleotides outside the gene matches: 10. The CDR3 runs 16 residues. Per germline, CDR1 LGHNA and CDR2 YSLEER. Here the CDR3 DNA reads TGCGCCAGCAGCCGAGTCCTTGGGACAGGGGACGAAAAACTGTTTTTT. It codes for CASSRVLGTGDEKLFF.

This clonotype has more than one count but fewer than ten. The rearrangement links TRBV20-1 to TRBJ2-1; D gene ambiguous. V gave up 1 base and J gave up 0 bases, with 10 bases separating them. The length of the CDR3 is 15 residues. Germline CDR1 reads DFQATT; CDR2 reads SNEGSKA (reference sequence). The CDR3: CSARGQESSYNEQFF. In nucleotides, the CDR3 is TGCAGTGCTAGAGGACAAGAGAGCTCCTACAATGAGCAGTTCTTC.

This clonotype was counted ten times or more. This sequence joins TRBV5-1 and TRBJ1-4, with 9 nucleotides matching TRBD1. The germline V gene has CDR1 SGHRS and CDR2 YFSETQ. The V gene end was trimmed by 3 bases and the J gene end by 5 bases; junction bases not matched to a gene: 5. The CDR3 is 15 residues long. Written as DNA, the CDR3 is TGCGCCAGCAGCTCGGACGGACAGGGGAATGAAAAACTGTTTTTT. As protein: CASSSDGQGNEKLFF.

This clonotype was picked up a small number of times. This chain joins TRBV6-1 and TRBJ1-5; D is ambiguous. Trimming removed 2 bases at V and 4 bases at J, with 0 bases between. The CDR3 spans 11 residues. Germline V gene sequence: CDR1 MNHNS, CDR2 SASEGT. In DNA form, the CDR3 reads TGTGCCAGCAGTGAAAATCAGCCCCAGCATTTT. The encoded protein is CASSENQPQHF.

This clonotype came up a few times. The chain links TRBV7-6 to TRBJ1-4, with a tentative D call TRBD1 (5 bases). CDR3 length equals 16 residues. The ends were cut back, 5 bases at V and 3 bases at J, with 16 bases in the middle. Germline V gene lookup returns CDR1 SGHVS and CDR2 FNYEAQ. The CDR3 region is CASSMGVGGSNEKLFF. Written as DNA, the CDR3 is TGTGCCAGCAGCATGGGGGTGGGAGGATCTAATGAAAAACTGTTTTTT.

V and J are TRBV29-1 and TRBJ2-1, with D possibly being TRBD1 (5 bases). The germline CDR1 and CDR2 sequences are SQVTM and ANQGSEA. This CDR3 contains 12 residues. V was pared by 2 bases and J by 7 bases, with 9 bases between. For the CDR3, the DNA is TGCAGCGTTGAACCCCAGGGTAATGAGCAGTTCTTC. The encoded protein is CSVEPQGNEQFF.

The chain has TRBV7-2 and TRBJ2-5, with 8 positions matching TRBD2. Trimming cost V 5 bases and J 7 bases; bases outside gene matches: 12. Germline lookup yields CDR1 SGHTA and CDR2 FQGNSA. The CDR3 has 15 amino acids. CDR3 DNA sequence: TGTGCCAGCAGCCCTGGGACTAGTAGGGTAGGGACCCAGTACTTC. Residues: CASSPGTSRVGTQYF.

The chain employs TRBV29-1 and TRBJ2-1; D gene uncertain. The CDR3 sequence is 12 residues long. Germline assignment: CDR1 SQVTM and CDR2 ANQGSEA. V was trimmed by 0 bases and J by 3 bases, leaving 3 bases between them. The CDR3 is CSVEEGYNEQFF. DNA of the CDR3: TGCAGCGTTGAAGAAGGCTACAATGAGCAGTTCTTC.

This chain connects TRBV12-3 or TRBV12-4 to TRBJ2-2, with 7 nucleotides matching TRBD2. The CDR3 covers 14 residues. With 0 bases clipped from V and 11 bases from J, the junction kept 6 bases outside the gene matches. CDR3 sequence: CASSLALGGRELFF. The CDR3 DNA reads as TGTGCCAGCAGTTTAGCATTGGGGGGGAGAGAGCTGTTTTTT.

The chain employs TRBV3-1 and TRBJ2-7; D gene ambiguous. The V gene lost 3 bases and the J gene lost 2 bases, with 8 bases spanning the gap. CDR1 is LGHDT, CDR2 YNNKEL, per germline (reference sequence). The CDR3 covers 13 residues. The CDR3 sequence is CASSQSEPYEQYF. The CDR3 DNA follows: TGTGCCAGCAGCCAGTCGGAACCCTACGAGCAGTACTTC.

This chain links TRBV5-6 with TRBJ2-3; a weak D match, TRBD1 (5 bases). CDR1 SGHDT and CDR2 YYEEEE come from the germline V gene. V was cut by 5 bases and J by 9 bases, with 22 bases left in between. The length of the CDR3 is 15 residues. The CDR3 region has the DNA TGTGCCAGCAGTCCAGGGTTCTCCTTAACTATAACGCAGTATTTT. As protein: CASSPGFSLTITQYF.

The chain couples TRBV7-2 to TRBJ2-7; tentatively, D is TRBD1 or TRBD2 (7 bases each). The germline V gene has CDR1 SGHTA and CDR2 FQGNSA. This CDR3 has 17 amino acids. The V end was cut by 2 bases, the J end by 0 bases, with 17 bases between. The CDR3 region is CASSLWGGQKFSYEQYF. The CDR3 DNA follows: TGTGCCAGCAGCTTATGGGGGGGACAGAAGTTCTCCTACGAGCAGTACTTC.

This clonotype occurred a few times. The chain couples TRBV28 to TRBJ2-2; D is unresolved. The CDR3 length is 18 residues. The ends were cut back, 8 bases at V and 4 bases at J, with 26 bases in the middle. CDR1 is MDHEN, CDR2 SYDVKM, per germline. The DNA of the CDR3 is TGTGCCAGCGGCGTTGGGTTGGGTGGCGCTCGAGGCACCGGGGAGCTGTTTTTT. Its translation is CASGVGLGGARGTGELFF.

Note on this clonotype: Relative to the germline gene, one junction end is altered; a read error may explain this. The chain has TRBV20-1 and TRBJ2-7, with D hard to call. The CDR3 is 11 residues long. Germline V gene lookup returns CDR1 DFQATT and CDR2 SNEGSKA (reference sequence). Here the CDR3 reads CSVRVLREQYF. The CDR3, as DNA: TGCAGTGTTAGAGTACTAAGGGAGCAGTACTTC.

V usage is TRBV2 and J usage is TRBJ1-1; weak D call: TRBD1 (5 bases). The germline V gene has CDR1 SNHLY and CDR2 FYNNEI. The V end lost 5 bases, the J end lost 5 bases, and 15 bases lay between the germline ends. The CDR3 is 14 residues long. The CDR3: CASSNIQGWTEAFF. The CDR3 nucleotides read TGTGCCAGCAGTAATATTCAGGGTTGGACTGAAGCTTTCTTT.

This clonotype occurred a few times. The chain recombines TRBV20-1 with TRBJ2-2; TRBD1 aligns across 8 bases. The ends lost 1 base at V and 2 bases at J; junction bases unmatched: 6. This CDR3 contains 16 residues. Germline assignment: CDR1 DFQATT and CDR2 SNEGSKA (reference sequence). CDR3 sequence (DNA): TGCAGTGCTAGAGCCCCAGGGGGCCTAAACACCGGGGAGCTGTTTTTT. It translates to CSARAPGGLNTGELFF.

V gene TRBV9 combines with J gene TRBJ2-2; TRBD2 matches at 8 bases. Germline V CDR1 and CDR2: SGDLS, YYNGEE. The CDR3 length is 15 residues. Germline trimming cut 0 bases from V and 6 bases from J; bases unmatched to any gene: 4. The CDR3: CASSVDGGVPGELFF. The CDR3 DNA sequence: TGTGCCAGCAGCGTAGACGGGGGGGTGCCCGGGGAGCTGTTTTTT.

This CDR3 reads CASSKHGYTEQFF. The CDR3 coding sequence is TGTGCCAGCAGTAAACACGGCTATACTGAGCAGTTCTTC. This sequence joins TRBV28 and TRBJ2-1, with no clear D. Germline V gene data show CDR1 as MDHEN and CDR2 as SYDVKM. The CDR3 contains 13 residues. Trimming removed 5 bases at V and 9 bases at J, with 14 bases between.

The V and J genes are TRBV3-1 and TRBJ2-5, with 7 bases lining up with TRBD1. V lost 1 base, J lost 1 base, and 3 bases stayed unmatched. This CDR3 comprises 15 residues. Germline V gene sequence: CDR1 LGHDT, CDR2 YNNKEL (reference sequence). Written as DNA, the CDR3 is TGTGCCAGCAGCCAAGTAGGGACAGCCCAAGAGACCCAGTACTTC. This gives the protein CASSQVGTAQETQYF.